The next 6 T cell receptor beta chains were all read from a single sample in a study of post-analysis software for immune sequencing data. Study results and caveats: Patients carried roughly five TRBV segments more frequently than controls did, and TRBV5-6, TRBV5-1 and TRBV20-1 were among them.

Unique molecular identifiers were present in the TCR beta cDNA libraries. MiXCR, applied by TCRdb to the PCR reads, yields one record per CDR3 protein. Among some 890,000 distinct CDR3 sequences listed, 53% were seen once. Their antigens are not known. The specimen was blood. All receptors derive from a girl aged 10 to 17 with multiple sclerosis.

Note on this clonotype: At one of its ends the junction is not consistent with the germline gene, which may arise from a read error. The V and J genes are TRBV7-2 and TRBJ2-1; 11 bases are a match to TRBD2. Germline-derived CDR1 and CDR2 are SGHTA and FQGNSA. The CDR3 is made up of 14 amino acids. For the CDR3, the DNA is TGTGCCAGCAGCTCCGGGACTAGCGGCAATGTGCAGTTCTTC. It codes for CASSSGTSGNVQFF.

This clonotype turned up a few times. The V and J genes are TRBV10-3 and TRBJ1-2; 10 bases match TRBD1. The CDR3 runs 16 residues. Germline CDR1 is ENHRY and CDR2 is SYGVKD. V shed 2 bases and J 3 bases; nucleotides not matched to a gene: 6. In DNA, the CDR3 is TGTGCCATCAGTGAGAGGTCGGACAGGGGGGACTATGGCTACACCTTC. Translated, it gives CAISERSDRGDYGYTF.

The V call is TRBV5-1, the J call TRBJ1-2; the D gene is possibly TRBD1 (5 bases). CDR3 size: 17 residues. The germline V gene has CDR1 SGHRS and CDR2 YFSETQ. With 0 bases removed from V and 0 bases from J, the gap between germline ends came to 15 bases. The CDR3 reads CASSLGIRDGSNYGYTF. The CDR3 DNA follows: TGCGCCAGCAGCTTGGGGATAAGGGACGGTTCTAACTATGGCTACACCTTC.

The chain is built from TRBV5-1 and TRBJ2-1; 11 bases are shared with TRBD1. CDR1 SGHRS and CDR2 YFSETQ come from the germline V gene. J lost 6 bases, V lost 3 bases, and 5 bases had no gene match. The CDR3 is 15 amino acids. CDR3 coding DNA: TGCGCCAGCAGCTGGGACAGGGGGAAGGGCAATGAGCAGTTCTTC. Translating gives CASSWDRGKGNEQFF.

Worth noting for this clonotype: The junction differs from germline at one of its ends, possibly a read error. V usage is TRBV18 and J usage is TRBJ2-1, with 7 bases matching TRBD2. The CDR3 is made up of 13 amino acids. Germline V gene data show CDR1 as KGHSH and CDR2 as LQKENI. CDR3 nucleotides: TGCGCCAGCTCACCTTCCGGGACTACTTTCCAGTTCTTC. It codes for CASSPSGTTFQFF.

This clonotype turned up a few times. The V call is TRBV2, the J call TRBJ2-7; 10 positions match TRBD2. Unmatched junction bases numbered 2, after V lost 3 bases and J lost 6 bases. Germline-derived CDR1 and CDR2 are SNHLY and FYNNEI. The CDR3 runs 13 residues. CDR3 in DNA: TGTGCCAGCAGTGAGCGGACTAGCGGCGAGCAGTACTTC. It is translated as CASSERTSGEQYF.